The T cell receptor (beta chain) under discussion was sequenced for a study of T-cell reconstitution after alpha-beta-depleted transplantation in children. General study findings and limits: Some patients' high day-60 TCRbeta diversity was attributed to recipient cells surviving conditioning. Diversity and T-cell counts at one year after transplant derived mostly from new T cells. Where alpha-beta T cells came from about two months after transplant was reportedly several hundred expanded graft clones.

Details on this clonotype: Antigen unknown.

A library of TCRbeta sequences, prepared with unique molecular identifiers, was generated. One entry per CDR3 protein, called by TCRdb with MiXCR from the PCR reads. The sample has 500,000 to 750,000 distinct CDR3 sequences; over 10% are singletons. V was cut by 6 bases and J by 0 bases, with 27 bases left in between. The CDR3 loop spans 19 amino acids. The germline V gene encodes CDR1 MNHNS and CDR2 SASEGT. The sequenced sample was PBMCs, mostly from graft donor cells, obtained 360 days after TCRalphabeta/CD19-depleted stem cell transplant. This TCR was recovered from a male patient younger than 18 who had a stem cell transplant for acute myeloid leukemia, so the T cells may come from the graft donor. The gene calls are TRBV6-1 and TRBJ2-7; D is unclear. The CDR3 loop reads CASSSLIPPVGFASYEQYF. The DNA for the CDR3 is TGTGCCAGCAGCTCCCTTATTCCCCCGGTGGGCTTCGCCTCCTACGAGCAGTACTTC.